The entry below describes one T cell receptor beta chain. Germline V gene lookup returns CDR1 MDHEN and CDR2 SYDVKM. V lost 3 bases and J lost 8, with 14 bases in between. There are 15 residues in the CDR3. As handled by the study authors: Reference gene primer amplification gave estimated nucleated cell counts. Measured with immunoSEQ multiplex PCR; TCRdb has only the in-frame clones, and not every one. For V, J and clone size, that table is used; D and trimming come from the DNA. The repertoire includes approximately 52,000 clones, about 90% of them detected once, and around 3% sits in the top ten. The sample belongs to a study of blood T cell repertoires in COVID-19.

Material for sequencing was peripheral blood. The V call is TRBV28, the J call TRBJ1-6; tentatively, D is TRBD1 (6 bases). The origin of this receptor is a human donor in a cohort sampled during active COVID-19. This chain's CDR3 is CASSLGQGNHSPLHF. In DNA, the CDR3 is TGTGCCAGCAGTTTGGGACAAGGAAATCATTCACCCCTCCACTTT.